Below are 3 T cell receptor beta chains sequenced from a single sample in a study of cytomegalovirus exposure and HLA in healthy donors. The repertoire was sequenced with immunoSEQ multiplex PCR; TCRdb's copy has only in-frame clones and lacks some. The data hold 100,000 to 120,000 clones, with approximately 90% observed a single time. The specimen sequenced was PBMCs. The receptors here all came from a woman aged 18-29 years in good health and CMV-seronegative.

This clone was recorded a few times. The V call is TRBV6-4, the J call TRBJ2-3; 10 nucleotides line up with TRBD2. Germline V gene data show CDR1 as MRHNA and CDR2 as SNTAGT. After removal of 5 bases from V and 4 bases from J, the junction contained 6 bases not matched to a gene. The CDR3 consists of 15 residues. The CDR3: CASSKLAGEPDTQYF. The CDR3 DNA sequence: TGTGCCAGCAGTAAGCTAGCGGGAGAACCAGATACGCAGTATTTT.

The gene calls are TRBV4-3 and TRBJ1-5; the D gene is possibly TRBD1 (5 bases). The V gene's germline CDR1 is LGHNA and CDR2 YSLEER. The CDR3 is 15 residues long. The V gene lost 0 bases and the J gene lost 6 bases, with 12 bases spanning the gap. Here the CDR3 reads CASSQDSGFSQPQHF. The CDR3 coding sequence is TGCGCCAGCAGCCAAGACTCAGGGTTTAGTCAGCCCCAGCATTTT.

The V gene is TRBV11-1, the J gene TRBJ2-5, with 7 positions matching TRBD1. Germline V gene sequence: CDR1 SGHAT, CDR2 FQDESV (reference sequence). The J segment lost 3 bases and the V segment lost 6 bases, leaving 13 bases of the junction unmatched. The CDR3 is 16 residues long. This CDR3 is CASRHLGGQTKETQYF. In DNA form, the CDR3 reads TGTGCCAGCAGACACCTAGGGGGACAGACTAAAGAGACCCAGTACTTC.